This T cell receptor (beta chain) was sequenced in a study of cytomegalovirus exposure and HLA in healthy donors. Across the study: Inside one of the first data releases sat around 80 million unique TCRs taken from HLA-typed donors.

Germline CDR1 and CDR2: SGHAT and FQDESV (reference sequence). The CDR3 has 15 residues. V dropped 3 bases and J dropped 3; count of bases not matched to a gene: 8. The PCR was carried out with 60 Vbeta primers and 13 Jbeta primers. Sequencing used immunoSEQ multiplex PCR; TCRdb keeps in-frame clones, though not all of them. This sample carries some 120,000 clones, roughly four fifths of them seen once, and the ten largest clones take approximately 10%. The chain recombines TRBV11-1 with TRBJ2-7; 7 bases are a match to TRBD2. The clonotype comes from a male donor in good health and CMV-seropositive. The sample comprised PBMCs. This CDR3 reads CASSFGGRNIYEQYF. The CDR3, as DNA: TGTGCCAGCAGCTTTGGCGGGAGAAATATCTACGAGCAGTACTTC. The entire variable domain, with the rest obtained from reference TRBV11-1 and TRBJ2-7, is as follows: EAEVAQSPRYKITEKSQAVAFWCDPISGHATLYWYRQILGQGPELLVQFQDESVVDDSQLPKDRFSAERLKGVDSTLKIQPAELGDSAMYLCASSFGGRNIYEQYFGPGTRLTVT.